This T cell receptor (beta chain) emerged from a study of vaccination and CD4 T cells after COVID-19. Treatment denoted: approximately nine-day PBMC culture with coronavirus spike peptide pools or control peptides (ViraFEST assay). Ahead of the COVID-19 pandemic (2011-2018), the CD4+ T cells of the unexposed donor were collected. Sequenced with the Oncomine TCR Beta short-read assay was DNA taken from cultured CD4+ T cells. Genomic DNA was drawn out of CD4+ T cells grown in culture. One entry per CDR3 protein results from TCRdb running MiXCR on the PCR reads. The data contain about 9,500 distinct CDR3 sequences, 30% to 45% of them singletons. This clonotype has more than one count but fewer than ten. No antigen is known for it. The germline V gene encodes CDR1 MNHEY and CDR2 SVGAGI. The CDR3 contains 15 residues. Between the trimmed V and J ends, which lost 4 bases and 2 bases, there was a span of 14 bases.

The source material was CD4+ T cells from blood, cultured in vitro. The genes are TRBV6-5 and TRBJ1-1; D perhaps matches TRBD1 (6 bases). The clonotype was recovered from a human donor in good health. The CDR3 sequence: CASSFRGTPNTEAFF. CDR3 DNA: TGTGCCAGCAGTTTTCGGGGGACACCTAACACTGAAGCTTTCTTT.